This T cell receptor beta chain was identified during a study of human T cells and chemical hapten exposure. The CDR3 sequence is 14 residues long. Trimming shortened V by 4 bases and J by 7 bases, and 15 bases separated the two germline ends. The germline CDR1 and CDR2 sequences are LGHDT and YNNKEL (reference sequence). Whole-study findings and limits: No change in TCRs above 1 in 1000 frequency was produced by DPC sensitization.

Specified time point: patch test 1, 2 weeks after DPC sensitization. The treatment was: therapeutic diphenylcyclopropenone sensitization with weekly scalp DPC. Concerning this clonotype: Antigen: not known.

TCRdb itself ran the RACE reads through MiXCR, one entry per CDR3 protein. The table lists fewer than 100,000 distinct CDR3 sequences, approximately 13% of them singletons. The rearrangement joins TRBV3-1 to TRBJ2-3, with D hard to call. The sequences come from whole blood, collected in connection with sensitization to the hapten diphenylcyclopropenone (DPC). The clonotype was recovered from a woman between 40 and 55 years old with alopecia areata. Some clones in this sample may be carry-over from other donors' samples. The CDR3, as DNA: TGTGCCAGCAGCCCAACGGACGGCAGATATACGCAGTATTTT. It yields the protein CASSPTDGRYTQYF.